Listed below are T cell receptor beta chains from one sample, sequenced in a study of shared clonotypes between healthy human individuals. Generated by immunoSEQ multiplex PCR, the TCRdb table keeps only in-frame clones and is missing some. The table lists about 650,000 clones, nearly 97% of them singletons. The sample comprised naive CD8+ T cells sorted from blood. The source is a woman in her thirties in good health. Each CDR3 is given without its conserved first and last residue.

J: TRBJ1-5
V: TRBV28
CDR3: ASSLDSLNQPQH

J: TRBJ2-1
V: TRBV9
CDR3: ASSVGRSNEQF

J: TRBJ2-7
V: TRBV5-1
CDR3: ASSLDGHGGTSGNYEQY

J: TRBJ2-7
V: TRBV2
CDR3: ASSLTSGLYEQY

J: TRBJ2-7
V: TRBV5-1
CDR3: ASNQAGGAYEQY

J: TRBJ2-7
V: TRBV29-1
CDR3: SVEDPTGTYEQY

J: TRBJ2-5
V: TRBV19
CDR3: ASSVPGGQETQY

J: TRBJ2-4
V: TRBV30
CDR3: AWSVLRDGRAKNIQY

J: TRBJ1-6
V: TRBV27
CDR3: ASSPLSGDNSPLH

J: TRBJ2-2
V: TRBV29-1
CDR3: SVVTRLKLGGELF

J: TRBJ2-1
V: TRBV20-1
CDR3: SARVVSEQF

J: TRBJ1-3
V: TRBV19
CDR3: ASSGPGQNGNTIY

J: TRBJ2-1
V: TRBV13
CDR3: ASSLGGDKVNEQF

J: TRBJ2-7
V: TRBV5-1
CDR3: ASSGLAGGPQGPYEQY

J: TRBJ1-1
V: TRBV27
CDR3: ASSLSGQEAF

J: TRBJ2-1
V: TRBV27
CDR3: ASSSSPLGQGSYNEQF

J: TRBJ2-1
V: TRBV29-1
CDR3: SVVSSAAAYNEQF

J: TRBJ1-1
V: TRBV28
CDR3: ASSLKGGNTEAF

J: TRBJ1-1
V: TRBV9
CDR3: ASSVGTNTEAF

J: TRBJ2-3
V: TRBV9
CDR3: ASSPWSREDTQY

J: TRBJ2-7
V: TRBV5-1
CDR3: ASSLLGASTYEQY

J: TRBJ2-3
V: TRBV6-6
CDR3: ASSYSLLALDTQY

J: TRBJ2-7
V: TRBV10-3
CDR3: AIRTAQTYEQY

J: TRBJ2-4
V: TRBV2
CDR3: ASTDPRVVAKNIQY

J: TRBJ2-1
V: TRBV7-9
CDR3: ASSPPPGNSEQF

J: TRBJ2-7
V: TRBV5-6
CDR3: ASSLASGNSYEQY

J: TRBJ2-3
V: TRBV28
CDR3: ASSFLAGSTDTQY

J: TRBJ2-1
V: TRBV6-1
CDR3: ASREGVLRF

J: TRBJ2-7
V: TRBV28
CDR3: ASSVSVYSEESYEQY

J: TRBJ2-2
V: TRBV2
CDR3: ASSESRERANTGELF

J: TRBJ1-5
V: TRBV7-9
CDR3: ASSFGQGSQPQH

J: TRBJ2-5
V: TRBV7-9
CDR3: ASSTTGREEQY

J: TRBJ2-1
V: TRBV29-1
CDR3: SVEGRGTYNEQF

J: TRBJ1-5
V: TRBV5-8
CDR3: ASSLGTNSNQPQH

J: TRBJ1-1
V: TRBV13
CDR3: ASSLGGGPNTEAF

J: TRBJ2-1
V: TRBV29-1
CDR3: SVVKGQGETEQF

J: TRBJ2-7
V: TRBV7-9
CDR3: ASSLSGGEQY

J: TRBJ2-3
V: TRBV28
CDR3: ASSSQPISTDTQY

J: TRBJ1-1
V: TRBV5-1
CDR3: ASSLGTGHEAF

J: TRBJ2-7
V: TRBV6-1
CDR3: ASNPLVRFYEQY

J: TRBJ1-1
V: TRBV18
CDR3: ASSFPGNTEAF

J: TRBJ1-2
V: TRBV28
CDR3: ASSLGSPADYGYT

J: TRBJ2-3
V: TRBV15
CDR3: ATSRLPLADLY

J: TRBJ2-7
V: TRBV7-8
CDR3: ASSQGQGGPYEQY

J: TRBJ1-3
V: TRBV9
CDR3: ASSEQGGSGNTIY

J: TRBJ2-2
V: TRBV15
CDR3: ATSLRDPDRFTGELF

J: TRBJ1-4
V: TRBV14
CDR3: ASSHAGVGNEKLF

J: TRBJ1-1
V: TRBV7-8
CDR3: ASSFLEMNTEAF

J: TRBJ1-6
V: TRBV25-1
CDR3: ASSTHGLSPLH

J: TRBJ2-7
V: TRBV11-1
CDR3: ASSLPRGTSYEQY

J: TRBJ1-2
V: TRBV7-2
CDR3: ASSDYPGGTTSNYGYT

J: TRBJ1-1
V: TRBV4-1
CDR3: ASSEGRHTEAF

J: TRBJ1-5
V: TRBV28
CDR3: ASSLQGNQPQH

J: TRBJ2-7
V: TRBV7-6
CDR3: ASSLAPWTSGSYEQY